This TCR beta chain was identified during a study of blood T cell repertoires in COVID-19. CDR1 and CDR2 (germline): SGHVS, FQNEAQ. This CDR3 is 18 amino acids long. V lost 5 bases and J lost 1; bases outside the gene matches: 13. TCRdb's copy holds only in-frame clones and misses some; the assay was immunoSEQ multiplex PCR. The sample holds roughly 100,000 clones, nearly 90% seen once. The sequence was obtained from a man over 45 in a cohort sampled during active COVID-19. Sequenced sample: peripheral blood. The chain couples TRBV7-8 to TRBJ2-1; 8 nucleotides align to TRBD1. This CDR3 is CASSKRGGTGFSYNEQFF. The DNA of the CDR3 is TGTGCCAGCAGCAAAAGGGGCGGGACAGGTTTTTCCTACAATGAGCAGTTCTTC.